The 30 T cell receptor beta chains presented below share a single source sample, sequenced in a study of T cell responses to AZD1222 COVID-19 vaccine. Sequenced by immunoSEQ multiplex PCR; TCRdb stores in-frame clones only, minus some. The top ten hold approximately 4.3% of the sample, which has around 150,000 clones, about 94% seen once. Sequencing was performed on peripheral blood, taken 28 days after the second AZD1222 dose. These TCRs come from an adult who received the AZD1222 COVID-19 vaccine.

The chain carries TRBV4-3 and TRBJ2-3; the D gene is possibly TRBD2 (5 bases). Germline CDR1 is LGHNA and CDR2 is YSLEER. V was pared by 1 base and J by 0 bases, with 14 bases between. The CDR3 has 17 residues. The CDR3 loop is CASSQVSGVRSTDTQYF. CDR3 DNA: TGCGCCAGCAGCCAAGTTTCCGGGGTACGAAGCACAGATACGCAGTATTTT.

This clone is a singleton in its sample. The J gene is TRBJ2-3, the V gene TRBV20-1; unclear D gene. The CDR3 runs 12 residues. Germline V gene data show CDR1 as DFQATT and CDR2 as SNEGSKA (reference sequence). Between the trimmed V and J ends, which lost 3 bases and 7 bases, there was a span of 11 bases. CDR3 in amino acids: CSASPRSNTQYF. CDR3 DNA: TGCAGTGCTAGTCCGCGATCAAATACGCAGTATTTT.

This clone was counted a few times. The J gene is TRBJ1-6, the V gene TRBV10-3, with D maybe TRBD1 (5 bases). CDR3 size: 14 residues. V gave up 6 bases and J gave up 5 bases, with 11 bases separating them. Germline V gene sequence: CDR1 ENHRY, CDR2 SYGVKD. DNA of the CDR3: TGTGCCATCAGGGGGACGGTGGATAATTCACCCCTCCACTTT. Translated: CAIRGTVDNSPLHF.

The chain combines TRBV28 with TRBJ2-5; D ambiguous. The V gene's germline CDR1 is MDHEN and CDR2 SYDVKM. V was pared by 6 bases and J by 4 bases, with 12 bases between. The CDR3 is 13 amino acids. CDR3 amino acids: CASSEVRRETQYF. Here the CDR3 DNA reads TGTGCCAGCAGCGAAGTTCGGAGAGAGACCCAGTACTTC. Full variable domain (missing parts from reference TRBV28 and TRBJ2-5): DVKVTQSSRYLVKRTGEKVFLECVQDMDHENMFWYRQDPGLGLRLIYFSYDVKMKEKGDIPEGYSVSREKKERFSLILESASTNQTSMYLCASSEVRRETQYFGPGTRLLVL.

The genes are TRBV27 and TRBJ2-7, with 8 bases identical to TRBD2. V shed 2 bases, J shed 3 bases, and the junction held 3 bases outside the gene matches. This CDR3 contains 14 residues. Looked up from germline, CDR1 is MNHEY and CDR2 is SMNVEV (reference sequence). The CDR3 loop is CASSLRLAGYEQYF. For the CDR3, the DNA is TGTGCCAGCAGTTTACGTCTAGCGGGCTACGAGCAGTACTTC.

The chain employs TRBV7-8 and TRBJ2-1; TRBD2 aligns across 13 bases. The germline V gene has CDR1 SGHVS and CDR2 FQNEAQ. The V gene end was trimmed by 6 bases and the J gene end by 2 bases; junction bases not matched to a gene: 1. The CDR3 runs 15 residues. CDR3 protein: CASRGLAGAYNEQFF. The CDR3 DNA sequence: TGTGCCAGCAGAGGACTAGCGGGAGCCTACAATGAGCAGTTCTTC.

This chain connects TRBV6-5 to TRBJ2-2, with D tentatively TRBD1 or TRBD2 (5 bases each). Trimming took off 0 bases at V and 7 bases at J, with 12 bases between the two ends. Germline values: CDR1 MNHEY, CDR2 SVGAGI. This CDR3 spans 15 amino acids. The CDR3 spells CASSYSPEGIGELFF. In DNA, the CDR3 is TGTGCCAGCAGTTACTCTCCAGAGGGGATCGGGGAGCTGTTTTTT.

This clone has a single count. The chain uses TRBV5-1 and TRBJ1-6; D is perhaps TRBD1 (6 bases). Germline CDR1 and CDR2: SGHRS and YFSETQ. V was clipped by 0 bases and J by 8 bases, with 9 bases between them. This CDR3 region has 14 residues. This CDR3 reads CASSLVDRHSPLHF. CDR3 DNA sequence: TGCGCCAGCAGCTTGGTGGACAGACATTCACCCCTCCACTTT.

This chain connects TRBV9 to TRBJ1-6; no firm D call. V was shortened by 0 bases and J by 10 bases, with 14 bases between the two germline ends. The CDR3 length is 15 residues. Looked up from germline, CDR1 is SGDLS and CDR2 is YYNGEE. The CDR3 sequence is CASSVAPGLGSPLHF. The CDR3 DNA is TGTGCCAGCAGCGTAGCCCCGGGCCTAGGGTCACCCCTCCACTTT.

A word on this clone: A much larger clone lies a single base off, so this may be a read error. V gene TRBV5-8 combines with J gene TRBJ2-2, with D perhaps TRBD1 (5 bases). The germline CDR1 and CDR2 sequences are SGHTS and YDEGEE. The CDR3 is 14 amino acids. Trimming took 4 bases from V and 1 from J, leaving 8 bases between them. CDR3 protein: CASSRQGNTGELFF. The DNA for the CDR3 is TGTGCCAGCAGCCGCCAGGGGAACACCGGGGAGCTGTTTTTT.

The rearrangement links TRBV3-1 (or the pseudogene TRBV3-2) to TRBJ1-4; the match to TRBD1 covers 9 bases. The CDR3 consists of 15 residues. From germline, CDR1 is LGHDT and CDR2 YNNKEL (reference sequence). Trimming cost V 3 bases and J 7 bases; bases outside gene matches: 6. CDR3 DNA: TGTGCCAGCAGCCAGGGGACAGGGTTACTTGAAAAACTGTTTTTT. Its protein is CASSQGTGLLEKLFF.

The chain couples TRBV2 to TRBJ1-2; D is unresolved. This CDR3 spans 13 amino acids. Trimming stripped 5 bases from V and 10 bases from J, with 17 bases between. Germline V CDR1 and CDR2: SNHLY, FYNNEI. The CDR3 here is CASSPRSNELYTF. The CDR3 nucleotides read TGTGCCAGCAGTCCAAGGTCCAACGAGCTCTACACCTTC.

V usage is TRBV9 and J usage is TRBJ1-3; no clear D. Germline CDR1 SGDLS, CDR2 YYNGEE. Trimming left V 4 bases short and J 5 bases short, with 13 bases between. This CDR3 region has 14 residues. CDR3 nucleotides: TGTGCCAGCAGCCAGACAATAGGTAGAAACACCATATATTTT. Protein: CASSQTIGRNTIYF.

The J gene is TRBJ2-7, the V gene TRBV10-2; TRBD1 matches 7 bases. J was trimmed by 2 bases and V by 11 bases; bases with no gene match: 15. The CDR3 length is 15 residues. Germline assignment: CDR1 WSHSY and CDR2 SAAADI. CDR3 bases: TGCGCCGCCGGACCCGACCCAGGGGGTCCCTACGAGCAGTACTTC. Amino acid sequence: CAAGPDPGGPYEQYF.

This clone counts as medium-sized. The V call is TRBV7-8, the J call TRBJ2-7; either TRBD1 or TRBD2 may supply D (5 bases each). Looked up from germline, CDR1 is SGHVS and CDR2 is FQNEAQ. The CDR3 spans 15 residues. Between the trimmed V and J ends, which lost 2 bases and 2 bases, there was a span of 13 bases. As DNA, the CDR3 is TGTGCCAGCAGCTTATACCAGGGACCGACCTACGAGCAGTACTTC. Protein sequence: CASSLYQGPTYEQYF.

This sequence joins TRBV5-6 and TRBJ1-6; D perhaps matches TRBD1 (5 bases). CDR1 and CDR2 from the germline V gene are SGHDT and YYEEEE. CDR3 length equals 17 residues. V lost 0 bases to trimming and J lost 4 bases, with 14 bases between them. The CDR3 DNA follows: TGTGCCAGCAGCTTGGATCGCAGGGTCCAGTATAATTCACCCCTCCACTTT. It encodes CASSLDRRVQYNSPLHF.

J is TRBJ1-1 and V is TRBV7-9, with D perhaps matching TRBD1 (5 bases). The CDR3 contains 11 residues. V dropped 6 bases and J dropped 8 bases, with 10 bases sitting between them. Germline CDR1 SEHNR, CDR2 FQNEAQ (reference sequence). The CDR3, as DNA: TGTGCCAGCAGGAACGGGACGGAAGCTTTCTTT. Amino acids: CASRNGTEAFF.

This rearrangement joins TRBV7-2 to TRBJ1-5, with D possibly matching TRBD1 (6 bases). V was pared by 6 bases and J by 1 base, with 16 bases between. Germline CDR1 reads SGHTA; CDR2 reads FQGNSA. The CDR3 is made up of 16 amino acids. The CDR3: CASSLITGPSNQPQHF. In nucleotides, the CDR3 is TGTGCCAGCAGTCTCATTACAGGGCCGAGCAATCAGCCCCAGCATTTT.

J is TRBJ2-5 and V is TRBV19, with 9 bases aligning to TRBD1. The CDR3 loop spans 16 amino acids. Germline lookup yields CDR1 LNHDA and CDR2 SQIVND (reference sequence). Trimming at V came to 3 bases and at J to 6 bases, leaving 11 bases not matched to a gene. CDR3: CASSIGGTGTTQTQYF. CDR3 nucleotides: TGTGCCAGTAGTATCGGGGGGACAGGGACGACGCAGACCCAGTACTTC.

The V gene is TRBV18, the J gene TRBJ1-1, with a possible D match to TRBD1 (6 bases). The CDR3 runs 14 residues. V lost 4 bases, J lost 0 bases, and 9 bases lay in between. The germline CDR1 and CDR2 sequences are KGHSH and LQKENI. The CDR3 is CASSLQGMNTEAFF. DNA for the CDR3: TGTGCCAGCTCACTCCAGGGGATGAACACTGAAGCTTTCTTT.

The chain uses TRBV18 and TRBJ2-1; 11 positions agree with TRBD1. This CDR3 is 15 amino acids long. Trimming at V came to 5 bases and at J to 3 bases, leaving 3 bases not matched to a gene. The germline V gene encodes CDR1 KGHSH and CDR2 LQKENI. CDR3 protein: CASSSGTGGYNEQFF. The DNA for the CDR3 is TGTGCCAGCTCATCCGGGACAGGGGGCTACAATGAGCAGTTCTTC.

This chain links TRBV7-9 with TRBJ2-4; no reliable D call. From germline, CDR1 is SEHNR and CDR2 FQNEAQ (reference sequence). With 3 bases removed from V and 0 bases from J, the gap between germline ends came to 18 bases. The CDR3 has 18 residues. Here the CDR3 DNA reads TGTGCCAGCAGCTTTCCAGTCGTTAACGTACTAGCCAAAAACATTCAGTACTTC. Protein sequence: CASSFPVVNVLAKNIQYF.

The chain carries TRBV6-6 and TRBJ1-2; tentatively, D is TRBD1 (5 bases). The germline V and J ends were trimmed by 6 bases and 6 bases, with 14 bases remaining between them. Germline lookup yields CDR1 MNHNY and CDR2 SVGAGI (reference sequence). CDR3 length equals 13 residues. The CDR3: CASRYAGSHGYTF. CDR3 nucleotide sequence: TGTGCCAGCAGATATGCAGGGTCCCATGGCTACACCTTC.

The rearrangement joins TRBV9 to TRBJ1-1, with D possibly matching TRBD1 (5 bases). This CDR3 comprises 15 residues. The germline CDR1 and CDR2 sequences are SGDLS and YYNGEE. Trimming removed 1 base at V and 3 bases at J, with 13 bases between. CDR3 sequence (DNA): TGTGCCAGCAGCGTATTCCCGAGGGGAGACACTGAAGCTTTCTTT. Translation: CASSVFPRGDTEAFF.

This chain joins TRBV2 and TRBJ2-5; no definite D call. Germline-derived CDR1 and CDR2 are SNHLY and FYNNEI. There are 12 residues in the CDR3. V was cut by 3 bases and J by 6 bases, with 8 bases left in between. The DNA of the CDR3 is TGTGCCAGCAGTGACAGTATGAAGACCCAGTACTTC. Translating gives CASSDSMKTQYF.

A note on this clone: Mismatch with germline at one junction end may stem from a read error. Written as DNA, the CDR3 is TGTGCCACCAGCGAGGGGAACTCGGGACAGGGGGATTTT. It yields the protein CATSEGNSGQGDF. The chain is built from TRBV15 and TRBJ1-4; 11 nucleotides match TRBD1. Per germline, CDR1 LNHNV and CDR2 YYDKDF (reference sequence). This CDR3 contains 13 residues.

The chain recombines TRBV5-6 with TRBJ2-7, with D possibly TRBD1 on 5 matching bases. Deletions cut 0 bases from V and 2 bases from J, with 9 bases between. Looked up from germline, CDR1 is SGHDT and CDR2 is YYEEEE. The CDR3 has 14 residues. CDR3: CASSLGTGAYEQYF. In nucleotides, the CDR3 is TGTGCCAGCAGCTTGGGTACAGGAGCCTACGAGCAGTACTTC.

The chain recombines TRBV29-1 with TRBJ1-2, with TRBD1 as a possible D gene (5 bases). The V end lost 4 bases, the J end lost 5 bases, and 14 bases lay between the germline ends. Germline loops: CDR1 SQVTM, CDR2 ANQGSEA. The CDR3 totals 13 residues. The CDR3: CSVGDGAEYGYTF. The CDR3 DNA sequence: TGCAGCGTTGGGGATGGGGCTGAGTATGGCTACACCTTC.

The chain joins TRBV5-6 to TRBJ2-1; no firm D call. V was pared by 0 bases and J by 7 bases, with 8 bases between. This CDR3 has 13 residues. Germline V CDR1 and CDR2: SGHDT, YYEEEE. Written as DNA, the CDR3 is TGTGCCAGCAGCTTGGCCGCTTGGAATGAGCAGTTCTTC. Translation: CASSLAAWNEQFF. The full variable domain, in which reference TRBV5-6 and TRBJ2-1 provide the parts outside the CDR3, is DAGVTQSPTHLIKTRGQQVTLRCSPKSGHDTVSWYQQALGQGPQFIFQYYEEEERQRGNFPDRFSGHQFPNYSSELNVNALLLGDSALYLCASSLAAWNEQFFGPGTRLTVL.

This chain connects TRBV6-5 to TRBJ2-7; either TRBD1 or TRBD2 may fit D (5 bases each). CDR3 length: 14 amino acids. Germline V gives CDR1 MNHEY, CDR2 SVGAGI. With 6 bases removed from V and 6 bases from J, the gap between germline ends came to 18 bases. The CDR3 region has the DNA TGTGCCAGCAGGACCCCGGGGCAGCCTATCGAGCAGTACTTC. It is translated as CASRTPGQPIEQYF.